Each of the 32 T cell receptor beta chains below was sequenced from the same sample in a study of T cell responses to AZD1222 COVID-19 vaccine. The table came from immunoSEQ multiplex PCR; TCRdb's copy has only in-frame clones and leaves some out. The sample holds some 150,000 clones, 90% seen once. Sample: peripheral blood, taken on day 0 of AZD1222 vaccination. All receptors come from an adult in good health.

J is TRBJ1-1 and V is TRBV6-1; D is undetermined. Between the trimmed V and J ends, which lost 1 base and 3 bases, there was a span of 9 bases. Germline CDR1 and CDR2: MNHNS and SASEGT. The CDR3 runs to 14 residues. CDR3 in DNA: TGTGCCAGCAGTGAAGTCCAGGCCTACACTGAAGCTTTCTTT. It specifies CASSEVQAYTEAFF.

This rearrangement joins TRBV20-1 to TRBJ1-1, with unresolved D. Trimming shortened V by 6 bases and J by 6 bases, and 11 bases separated the two germline ends. The CDR3 loop spans 11 amino acids. Germline CDR1 is DFQATT and CDR2 is SNEGSKA (reference sequence). This chain's CDR3 is CSATKEAEAFF. The DNA of the CDR3 is TGCAGTGCCACCAAAGAAGCTGAAGCTTTCTTT.

The chain has TRBV7-2 and TRBJ1-1; 8 bases line up with TRBD1. The germline V gene has CDR1 SGHTA and CDR2 FQGNSA. The CDR3 covers 14 residues. The V segment lost 5 bases and the J segment 6 bases; nucleotides outside the gene matches: 8. The CDR3 loop is CASSTHGQGAEAFF. The CDR3 bases are TGTGCCAGCAGCACCCATGGACAGGGCGCTGAAGCTTTCTTT.

V and J are TRBV10-3 and TRBJ1-1; D may be TRBD1 (5 bases). Per the germline V gene, CDR1 is ENHRY and CDR2 is SYGVKD. The CDR3 has 15 amino acids. V was shortened by 1 base and J by 1 base, with 10 bases between the two germline ends. The CDR3 here is CAISEFTGTNTEAFF. The DNA of the CDR3 is TGTGCCATCAGTGAGTTTACCGGGACGAACACTGAAGCTTTCTTT.

This rearrangement joins TRBV7-9 to TRBJ2-2; 10 positions match TRBD1. Germline CDR1 reads SEHNR; CDR2 reads FQNEAQ (reference sequence). V shed 5 bases, J shed 7 bases, and the junction held 10 bases outside the gene matches. The CDR3 runs 16 residues. The CDR3 reads CASSHFRDRGYGELFF. The CDR3 nucleotides read TGTGCCAGCAGCCATTTCCGGGACAGGGGCTACGGGGAGCTGTTTTTT.

The rearrangement uses TRBV19 and TRBJ2-3, with no clear D. V lost 11 bases and J 1 base, leaving 10 bases between the germline ends. Germline V gives CDR1 LNHDA, CDR2 SQIVND (reference sequence). The CDR3 has 12 amino acids. CDR3 bases: TGTGCCTCGTGGGATGGCACAGATACGCAGTATTTT. Its protein is CASWDGTDTQYF.

Of note for this clone: Mismatch with germline at one junction end may stem from a read error. The chain has TRBV7-7 and TRBJ2-3; a weak D match, TRBD1 (6 bases). Germline V gives CDR1 SSHAT, CDR2 FNYEAQ (reference sequence). The CDR3 has 22 residues. The DNA of the CDR3 is TGTGCTAGCAGCCCCCTCCCCCACAGGGTCTTACCCCCCTCCACACTGGCGGATACGCAGTATTTT. This gives the protein CASSPLPHRVLPPSTLADTQYF. The complete variable domain, with remaining parts taken from reference TRBV7-7 and TRBJ2-3, reads GAGVSQSPRYKVTKRGQDVTLRCDPISSHATLYWYQQALGQGPEFLTYFNYEAQPDKSGLPSDRFSAERPEGSISTLTIQRTEQRDSAMYRCASSPLPHRVLPPSTLADTQYFGPGTRLTVL.

This clone was recorded a few times. CDR3 residues: CASSPGLTYNEQFF. As DNA, the CDR3 is TGTGCCAGCAGTCCTGGCCTCACCTACAATGAGCAGTTCTTC. The gene calls are TRBV27 and TRBJ2-1; D ambiguous. Trimming left V 5 bases short and J 2 bases short, with 10 bases between. The germline gives CDR1 MNHEY, CDR2 SMNVEV (reference sequence). The CDR3 runs 14 residues.

The chain is built from TRBV27 and TRBJ2-7, with TRBD1 identical over 7 bases. This CDR3 comprises 15 residues. The V and J ends lost 5 bases and 0 bases, in that order; junction bases with no gene match: 7. Germline V gene lookup returns CDR1 MNHEY and CDR2 SMNVEV (reference sequence). The CDR3 DNA is TGTGCCAGCAGTGCCCCGACAGGGAGCTCCTACGAGCAGTACTTC. It encodes CASSAPTGSSYEQYF.

The V and J genes are TRBV9 and TRBJ1-1; 7 bases are shared with TRBD1. The ends lost 1 base at V and 6 bases at J; junction bases unmatched: 3. The CDR3 runs to 13 residues. Germline V gene lookup returns CDR1 SGDLS and CDR2 YYNGEE. The CDR3 DNA is TGTGCCAGCAGCGTAAGGACAGGATCTGAAGCTTTCTTT. Protein sequence: CASSVRTGSEAFF.

The V call is TRBV20-1, the J call TRBJ2-3; the D gene is possibly TRBD1 (6 bases). The CDR3 is 17 residues long. Germline CDR1 reads DFQATT; CDR2 reads SNEGSKA (reference sequence). V dropped 3 bases and J dropped 3 bases, with 22 bases sitting between them. The DNA of the CDR3 is TGCAGTGCTAGTACAGGGAACACACAAATGAAAACAGATACGCAGTATTTT. The encoded protein is CSASTGNTQMKTDTQYF.

The rearrangement uses TRBV4-3 and TRBJ1-2; D possibly corresponds to TRBD1 (5 bases). This CDR3 has 18 residues. Trimming cost V 3 bases and J 2 bases, with 22 bases left between them. Germline CDR1 reads LGHNA; CDR2 reads YSLEER. The chain's CDR3 is CASSQAPGLGAANYGYTF. CDR3 coding DNA: TGCGCCAGCAGCCAGGCTCCGGGACTCGGGGCGGCGAACTATGGCTACACCTTC.

The chain carries TRBV5-1 and TRBJ1-5; D not certain. CDR1 and CDR2 from the germline V gene are SGHRS and YFSETQ. The V and J ends lost 4 bases and 8 bases respectively, with 16 bases between them. The CDR3 consists of 14 residues. CDR3 coding DNA: TGCGCCAGCAGCGCCGGGGAACCCTGGGAGCCCCAGCATTTT. Protein: CASSAGEPWEPQHF.

The chain combines TRBV28 with TRBJ1-2, with TRBD1 matching over 11 bases. The germline V gene encodes CDR1 MDHEN and CDR2 SYDVKM. CDR3 size: 16 residues. V shed 5 bases, J shed 5 bases, and the junction held 10 bases outside the gene matches. The CDR3 sequence: CASSLGPDRGRYGYTF. The CDR3 DNA sequence: TGTGCCAGCAGTCTGGGGCCGGACAGGGGGCGTTATGGCTACACCTTC.

V and J are TRBV3-1 (or the pseudogene TRBV3-2) and TRBJ1-2; D is unresolved. The CDR3 runs 14 residues. The germline gives CDR1 LGHDT, CDR2 YNNKEL (reference sequence). With 2 bases removed from V and 6 bases from J, the gap between germline ends came to 13 bases. The CDR3 DNA reads TGTGCCAGCAGCCAAATAGGCCTGGCCAATGGCTACACCTTC. Its protein product is CASSQIGLANGYTF.

The chain is built from TRBV4-2 and TRBJ2-1; TRBD2 might be the D (5 bases). Trimming took 0 bases from V and 7 from J, leaving 13 bases between them. CDR1 LGHNA and CDR2 YNFKEQ come from the germline V gene. The CDR3 extends over 15 amino acids. The CDR3, as DNA: TGTGCCAGCAGCCAAGAAGGTCTGGGAGAAAATGAGCAGTTCTTC. Protein: CASSQEGLGENEQFF.

The rearrangement uses TRBV28 and TRBJ2-6, with TRBD1 matching 8 bases. This CDR3 is 19 amino acids long. V lost 1 base and J lost 5; bases outside the gene matches: 13. In germline, CDR1 is MDHEN, CDR2 SYDVKM. CDR3 region: CASSLYDPGRGRRANVLTF. DNA of the CDR3: TGTGCCAGCAGTTTATACGACCCGGGCAGGGGGCGCCGGGCCAACGTCCTGACTTTC.

The V and J genes are TRBV9 and TRBJ2-2; D is uncertain. The CDR3 is 12 amino acids. V dropped 0 bases and J dropped 5 bases, with 2 bases sitting between them. Germline V lookup: CDR1 SGDLS, CDR2 YYNGEE. The CDR3 DNA is TGTGCCAGCAGCGTAGATACCGGGGAGCTGTTTTTT. This translates into CASSVDTGELFF.

CDR3 in amino acids: CAISDRVVGAFF. The CDR3 DNA is TGTGCCATCAGTGATCGTGTAGTTGGAGCTTTCTTT. The gene calls are TRBV10-3 and TRBJ1-1; no definite D call. V was trimmed by 3 bases and J by 10 bases, leaving 12 bases between them. CDR3 length: 12 amino acids. Germline V gene data show CDR1 as ENHRY and CDR2 as SYGVKD.

This chain uses TRBV5-5 with TRBJ1-2; D may be TRBD1 (5 bases). Per germline, CDR1 SGHKS and CDR2 YYEKEE (reference sequence). V was shortened by 1 base and J by 6 bases, with 25 bases between the two germline ends. The CDR3 is 18 amino acids. CDR3 amino acids: CASSLLAGLRFGEDGYTF. CDR3 DNA: TGTGCCAGCAGCTTGCTGGCAGGGTTGCGCTTTGGCGAGGATGGCTACACCTTC.

Only one count was recorded for this clone. The genes are TRBV4-1 and TRBJ1-6; no clear D. CDR1 is MGHRA and CDR2 is YSYEKL in the germline V gene. Trimming took off 5 bases at V and 0 bases at J, with 8 bases between the two ends. The CDR3 loop spans 15 amino acids. CDR3 nucleotide sequence: TGCGCCAGCAGCGAACAGAGCTCCTATAATTCACCCCTCCACTTT. The encoded protein is CASSEQSSYNSPLHF.

This rearrangement joins TRBV28 to TRBJ1-2, with D perhaps matching TRBD1 (5 bases). The germline CDR1 and CDR2 sequences are MDHEN and SYDVKM. Trimming took 5 bases from V and 4 from J, leaving 17 bases between them. This CDR3 comprises 15 residues. CDR3 region: CASSRNWGQLYGYTF. CDR3 bases: TGTGCCAGCAGTCGGAACTGGGGCCAGCTCTATGGCTACACCTTC.

The chain couples TRBV24-1 to TRBJ2-5, with a possible D match to TRBD2 (5 bases). The CDR3 length is 14 residues. V was cut by 4 bases and J by 5 bases, with 13 bases left in between. Germline V gene data show CDR1 as KGHDR and CDR2 as SFDVKD. The CDR3 sequence is CATSDSGSWETQYF. The CDR3, as DNA: TGTGCCACCAGTGACTCGGGGAGTTGGGAGACCCAGTACTTC.

This rearrangement joins TRBV19 to TRBJ1-1, with D uncertain. Trimming cost V 6 bases and J 1 base, with 9 bases left between them. This CDR3 region has 13 residues. Germline lookup yields CDR1 LNHDA and CDR2 SQIVND (reference sequence). The chain's CDR3 is CASSLSANTEAFF. The CDR3 coding sequence is TGTGCCAGTAGCCTTTCAGCGAACACTGAAGCTTTCTTT.

The gene calls are TRBV7-8 and TRBJ2-7; D ambiguous. CDR1 and CDR2 (germline): SGHVS, FQNEAQ. The CDR3 is 14 residues long. The V and J ends lost 1 base and 3 bases respectively, with 10 bases between them. CDR3: CASSLGRQNYEQYF. The DNA for the CDR3 is TGTGCCAGCAGCTTAGGGAGACAAAACTACGAGCAGTACTTC.

CDR3 sequence (DNA): TGTGCCAGCAGAGAGACCATTGAAGCTTTCTTT. This gives the protein CASRETIEAFF. The J gene is TRBJ1-1, the V gene TRBV2, with unresolved D. Trimming cost V 6 bases and J 7 bases, with 9 bases left between them. The CDR3 totals 11 residues. Germline CDR1 reads SNHLY; CDR2 reads FYNNEI.

This chain uses TRBV30 with TRBJ1-1; D is uncertain. In germline, CDR1 is GTSNPN, CDR2 SVGIG (reference sequence). The CDR3 runs 13 residues. Trimming took 4 bases from V and 0 from J, leaving 9 bases between them. The chain's CDR3 is CAWKEQMNTEAFF. DNA of the CDR3: TGTGCCTGGAAAGAACAGATGAACACTGAAGCTTTCTTT.

The chain links TRBV6-1 to TRBJ1-2, with D perhaps TRBD1 (5 bases). The CDR3 is made up of 14 amino acids. V was clipped by 1 base and J by 4 bases, with 10 bases between them. Germline values: CDR1 MNHNS, CDR2 SASEGT. For the CDR3, the DNA is TGTGCCAGCAGTGAAGGTCGACAGATCTATGGCTACACCTTC. Its protein product is CASSEGRQIYGYTF.

The genes are TRBV24-1 and TRBJ2-1; perhaps TRBD2 as D (6 bases). The CDR3 spans 16 residues. Germline lookup yields CDR1 KGHDR and CDR2 SFDVKD. Trimming took off 4 bases at V and 1 base at J, with 13 bases between the two ends. This CDR3 reads CATSDSTSWSYNEQFF. CDR3 in DNA: TGTGCCACCAGTGACTCCACTAGCTGGTCCTACAATGAGCAGTTCTTC.

J is TRBJ1-6 and V is TRBV9, with 7 bases that match TRBD1. The length of the CDR3 is 15 residues. CDR1 is SGDLS, CDR2 YYNGEE, per germline. V was pared by 3 bases and J by 7 bases, with 7 bases of the junction left unmatched. CDR3 sequence (DNA): TGTGCCAGCAGCGCGACAGGGTTGAGCAATTCACCCCTCCACTTT. Translating it yields CASSATGLSNSPLHF. Supplemented by reference TRBV9 and TRBJ1-6, the full variable domain reads DSGVTQTPKHLITATGQRVTLRCSPRSGDLSVYWYQQSLDQGLQFLIQYYNGEERAKGNILERFSAQQFPDLHSELNLSSLELGDSALYFCASSATGLSNSPLHFGNGTRLTVT.

This clone has only one observation. The V and J genes are TRBV7-9 and TRBJ2-1; 12 bases line up with TRBD2. J lost 5 bases, V lost 5 bases, and 10 bases had no gene match. Germline V lookup: CDR1 SEHNR, CDR2 FQNEAQ (reference sequence). The length of the CDR3 is 17 residues. CDR3 in amino acids: CASSPRLAGALNNEQFF. The CDR3 DNA follows: TGTGCCAGCAGCCCCAGACTAGCGGGAGCATTAAACAATGAGCAGTTCTTC.

The chain carries TRBV7-6 and TRBJ2-1; 7 bases align to TRBD2. V lost 3 bases to trimming and J lost 2 bases; unmatched junction nucleotides: 7. Germline lookup yields CDR1 SGHVS and CDR2 FNYEAQ. CDR3 length equals 16 residues. This CDR3 reads CASSFNSGRAYNEQFF. The CDR3 nucleotides are TGTGCCAGCAGCTTCAATAGTGGGAGGGCCTACAATGAGCAGTTCTTC.